This T cell receptor beta chain was profiled in a study of shared clonotypes between healthy human individuals. Study-wide points: Donors were few, which limited the genetic and exposure-history diversity represented.

CDR3 length: 17 amino acids. Germline-derived CDR1 and CDR2 are SGHAT and FQNNGV. The V gene end was trimmed by 5 bases and the J gene end by 5 bases; junction bases not matched to a gene: 16. About this clone itself: The antigen is unknown.

The assay was carried out at the deep level. Using immunoSEQ multiplex PCR, the repertoire was profiled, and TCRdb retains in-frame clones only, with some absent. This table has roughly 500,000 clones, about three quarters appearing once. The sequence was collected from a woman between 35 and 50 years old in good health. Some clones in this sample may be carry-over from other donors' samples. Material: PBMCs. The chain joins TRBV11-2 to TRBJ2-5; 8 bases line up with TRBD1. The CDR3 sequence is CASSQKVRQGINETQYF. The CDR3 DNA sequence: TGTGCCAGCAGCCAAAAAGTCCGACAGGGGATAAACGAGACCCAGTACTTC. Full variable domain (remainder filled in from reference TRBV11-2 and TRBJ2-5): EAGVAQSPRYKIIEKRQSVAFWCNPISGHATLYWYQQILGQGPKLLIQFQNNGVVDDSQLPKDRFSAERLKGVDSTLKIQPAKLEDSAVYLCASSQKVRQGINETQYFGPGTRLLVL.